The 25 T cell receptor beta chains in this list originate from one sample, sequenced in a study of patients and donors after allogeneic stem cell transplantation. TCRdb analysed the RT-PCR reads with MiXCR anew, one entry per CDR3 protein. The sample holds about 160,000 distinct CDR3 sequences, roughly 22% seen once. Input material: blood, either unsorted or a sorted T cell fraction (not recorded which). Receptors originate from a human donor who was either an allogeneic HSCT recipient or a stem cell or donor lymphocyte infusion donor (not recorded which). It is not recorded whose cells these are; they may come from a transplant donor.

In its sample, this clonotype was seen a few times. This sequence joins TRBV29-1 and TRBJ1-1, with D perhaps matching TRBD1 (6 bases). Trimming cost V 7 bases and J 1 base, with 16 bases left between them. The V gene's germline CDR1 is SQVTM and CDR2 ANQGSEA. The CDR3 extends over 14 amino acids. The CDR3 reads CSAIGQWANTEAFF. The CDR3 DNA reads as TGCAGCGCCATAGGACAGTGGGCGAACACTGAAGCTTTCTTT.

This clonotype was seen more than once but under ten times. This chain uses TRBV4-1 with TRBJ1-3, with D possibly matching TRBD1 (6 bases). Trimming shortened V by 1 base and J by 0 bases, and 19 bases separated the two germline ends. Germline-derived CDR1 and CDR2 are MGHRA and YSYEKL. CDR3 length: 19 amino acids. The CDR3 sequence: CASSQGYWTAKTSGNTIYF. CDR3 DNA sequence: TGCGCCAGCAGCCAAGGTTATTGGACAGCCAAGACCTCTGGAAACACCATATATTTT.

The gene calls are TRBV9 and TRBJ2-1; no firm D call. Germline values: CDR1 SGDLS, CDR2 YYNGEE. The CDR3 runs to 12 residues. Trimming took off 0 bases at V and 10 bases at J, with 8 bases between the two ends. The CDR3 coding sequence is TGTGCCAGCAGCGTAGAAACTACGGAGCAGTTCTTC. Translation: CASSVETTEQFF.

The chain joins TRBV5-1 to TRBJ2-3; D gene uncertain. Germline V CDR1 and CDR2: SGHRS, YFSETQ. The CDR3 is 15 amino acids. V lost 0 bases, J lost 1 base, and 9 bases lay in between. CDR3 residues: CASSLETAGTDTQYF. Here the CDR3 DNA reads TGCGCCAGCAGCTTGGAGACGGCCGGCACAGATACGCAGTATTTT.

The V call is TRBV6-5, the J call TRBJ2-2; 8 nucleotides align to TRBD1. With V trimmed by 6 bases and J by 1 base, 4 bases remained unmatched. The CDR3 is made up of 15 amino acids. Looked up from germline, CDR1 is MNHEY and CDR2 is SVGAGI. The CDR3 DNA reads TGTGCCAGCAGCTGGGGACAGGTGAACACCGGGGAGCTGTTTTTT. Translation gives CASSWGQVNTGELFF.

The table lists this clonotype with a few counts. The chain recombines TRBV18 with TRBJ2-3; possible D gene TRBD2, 5 bases. Germline CDR1 is KGHSH and CDR2 is LQKENI. This CDR3 has 14 amino acids. Trimming left V 2 bases short and J 5 bases short, with 11 bases between. The CDR3 DNA sequence: TGTGCCAGCTCACCATTGCCCCGGGGAGATACGCAGTATTTT. This gives the protein CASSPLPRGDTQYF.

This clonotype was counted a few times. The chain joins TRBV5-1 to TRBJ1-1; the D gene is possibly TRBD1 (6 bases). Germline V gives CDR1 SGHRS, CDR2 YFSETQ. This CDR3 contains 18 residues. Trimming removed 2 bases from V and 0 bases from J, with 20 bases in between. CDR3 amino acids: CASSFGRGNLLMNTEAFF. For the CDR3, the DNA is TGCGCCAGCAGCTTCGGCAGGGGAAACTTACTCATGAACACTGAAGCTTTCTTT.

The V gene is TRBV27, the J gene TRBJ1-5; D not certain. Germline lookup yields CDR1 MNHEY and CDR2 SMNVEV (reference sequence). The V and J ends lost 4 bases and 4 bases respectively, with 8 bases between them. This CDR3 has 13 amino acids. The CDR3 DNA follows: TGTGCCAGCAGTTGGGGTCGAAATCAGCCCCAGCATTTT. It yields the protein CASSWGRNQPQHF.

The chain has TRBV6-5 and TRBJ1-3; D might be TRBD1 (6 bases). The CDR3 extends over 17 amino acids. The germline gives CDR1 MNHEY, CDR2 SVGAGI. Deletions cut 4 bases from V and 2 bases from J, with 18 bases between. This CDR3 reads CASSSHRELGPGNTIYF. The CDR3 nucleotides read TGTGCCAGCAGTTCACACAGGGAATTGGGTCCTGGAAACACCATATATTTT.

The chain has TRBV20-1 and TRBJ2-1, with 8 bases lining up with TRBD2. Germline CDR1 reads DFQATT; CDR2 reads SNEGSKA (reference sequence). This CDR3 has 14 amino acids. With 2 bases clipped from V and 3 bases from J, the junction kept 3 bases outside the gene matches. The CDR3 DNA reads as TGCAGTGCTAGAAGCAGCGGGGGCTACAATGAGCAGTTCTTC. Amino acids: CSARSSGGYNEQFF.

Ten or more counts support this clonotype. The DNA for the CDR3 is TGTGCCAGCAGTTACCGAGGAAATCGCAATTCACCCCTCCACTTT. Translated: CASSYRGNRNSPLHF. The chain joins TRBV6-5 to TRBJ1-6; no clear D gene. Germline V gene data show CDR1 as MNHEY and CDR2 as SVGAGI. V gave up 2 bases and J gave up 7 bases, with 12 bases separating them. This CDR3 spans 15 amino acids.

This clonotype was observed a few times. The J gene is TRBJ2-7, the V gene TRBV7-9; TRBD1 is a possible D gene (6 bases). V dropped 5 bases and J dropped 5 bases, with 16 bases sitting between them. Germline CDR1 SEHNR, CDR2 FQNEAQ (reference sequence). The CDR3 length is 14 residues. CDR3 sequence: CASSDDDRPHEQYF. The CDR3 region has the DNA TGTGCCAGCAGCGACGATGACAGGCCCCACGAGCAGTACTTC. Complete variable domain (other parts from reference TRBV7-9 and TRBJ2-7): DTGVSQNPRHKITKRGQNVTFRCDPISEHNRLYWYRQTLGQGPEFLTYFQNEAQLEKSRLLSDRFSAERPKGSFSTLEIQRTEQGDSAMYLCASSDDDRPHEQYFGPGTRLTVT.

The sample holds many counts of this clonotype. The rearrangement joins TRBV6-6 to TRBJ1-3; no reliable D call. CDR1 and CDR2 from the germline V gene are MNHNY and SVGAGI (reference sequence). The V end was cut by 2 bases, the J end by 4 bases, with 3 bases between. The CDR3 has 12 amino acids. The CDR3 spells CASSYGGNTIYF. As DNA, the CDR3 is TGTGCCAGCAGTTACGGGGGAAACACCATATATTTT.

The J gene is TRBJ2-7, the V gene TRBV5-1; D might be TRBD1 or TRBD2, each matching 5 bases. V was clipped by 2 bases and J by 6 bases, with 9 bases between them. This CDR3 spans 12 amino acids. Per germline, CDR1 SGHRS and CDR2 YFSETQ. CDR3: CASSFAGTEQYF. The CDR3 DNA reads TGCGCCAGCAGCTTTGCAGGGACCGAGCAGTACTTC.

V and J are TRBV4-1 and TRBJ2-5; D is ambiguous. The ends were cut back, 5 bases at V and 3 bases at J, with 16 bases in the middle. The CDR3 covers 15 residues. The germline CDR1 and CDR2 sequences are MGHRA and YSYEKL. The CDR3 sequence: CASSLTAGEKETQYF. The CDR3 bases are TGCGCCAGCAGCTTAACGGCAGGTGAAAAAGAGACCCAGTACTTC.

This clonotype was recorded a few times. The rearrangement links TRBV12-3 or TRBV12-4 to TRBJ2-3; 8 nucleotides match TRBD2. Losses at the gene ends were 8 bases for V and 3 bases for J; bases not matched to a gene: 13. The CDR3 spans 16 residues. The CDR3 DNA reads TGTGCCAGCTTGACCCTTAGCGGGATGGGGACAGATACGCAGTATTTT. Its protein is CASLTLSGMGTDTQYF.

The sample holds a few counts of this clonotype. The chain carries TRBV4-1 and TRBJ1-2; the match to TRBD1 covers 9 bases. The junction had 13 bases not matched to a gene; V was cut back by 3 bases and J by 8 bases. Germline CDR1 MGHRA, CDR2 YSYEKL. The CDR3 is made up of 16 amino acids. For the CDR3, the DNA is TGCGCCAGCAGCCACTTTAAACAGGGGGCCATGCAAGGCTACACCTTC. Translated, it gives CASSHFKQGAMQGYTF.

This chain links TRBV6-5 with TRBJ1-1; D is unresolved. Trimming removed 5 bases at V and 0 bases at J, with 13 bases between. The CDR3 extends over 15 amino acids. The V gene's germline CDR1 is MNHEY and CDR2 SVGAGI. CDR3 bases: TGTGCCAGCAGTCCCCGGACGTCGTTGAACACTGAAGCTTTCTTT. Protein sequence: CASSPRTSLNTEAFF.

On this clonotype: The junction departs from the called germline gene at one end, perhaps through a read error. CDR3 coding DNA: TGTGCCAGCAGTTACTCGTGGGGGGATGATTGGGACTTC. It specifies CASSYSWGDDWDF. The rearrangement joins TRBV6-6 to TRBJ2-7, with D possibly TRBD2 on 6 matching bases. The CDR3 is made up of 13 amino acids. Germline loops: CDR1 MNHNY, CDR2 SVGAGI (reference sequence).

This clonotype was seen a few times. V is TRBV5-1 and J is TRBJ2-3, with D hard to call. Trimming shortened V by 2 bases and J by 2 bases, and 9 bases separated the two germline ends. This CDR3 is built from 14 residues. Per the germline V gene, CDR1 is SGHRS and CDR2 is YFSETQ. In nucleotides, the CDR3 is TGCGCCAGCAGCTTAGGCCTGATCACAGATACGCAGTATTTT. It encodes CASSLGLITDTQYF.

This rearrangement joins TRBV20-1 to TRBJ2-2; a possible D gene is TRBD1 (5 bases). The CDR3 loop spans 13 amino acids. V dropped 6 bases and J dropped 8 bases, with 16 bases sitting between them. Per germline, CDR1 DFQATT and CDR2 SNEGSKA (reference sequence). CDR3 residues: CSAIRQGGGELFF. CDR3 nucleotides: TGCAGTGCCATAAGGCAGGGCGGTGGGGAGCTGTTTTTT.

The chain employs TRBV19 and TRBJ1-5, with 7 bases identical to TRBD1. With 4 bases clipped from V and 1 base from J, the junction kept 13 bases outside the gene matches. Germline loops: CDR1 LNHDA, CDR2 SQIVND (reference sequence). The CDR3 loop spans 18 amino acids. CDR3 DNA sequence: TGTGCCAGTAGTAACGCACCTTACAGGGGACGAAGCAATCAGCCCCAGCATTTT. This translates into CASSNAPYRGRSNQPQHF.

This rearrangement joins TRBV20-1 to TRBJ2-3, with D unclear. V was pared by 1 base and J by 3 bases, with 17 bases between. The CDR3 totals 16 residues. CDR1 DFQATT and CDR2 SNEGSKA come from the germline V gene (reference sequence). This chain's CDR3 is CSARALGFEGTDTQYF. DNA of the CDR3: TGCAGTGCTAGAGCCCTCGGATTCGAAGGGACAGATACGCAGTATTTT.

J is TRBJ2-1 and V is TRBV5-1, with TRBD2 matching over 8 bases. The CDR3 is 15 amino acids. V was pared by 0 bases and J by 5 bases, with 4 bases of the junction left unmatched. Germline values: CDR1 SGHRS, CDR2 YFSETQ. The CDR3 bases are TGCGCCAGCAGCTTGGTACGGGGGGGTAACAATGAGCAGTTCTTC. Protein sequence: CASSLVRGGNNEQFF.

The chain joins TRBV6-1 to TRBJ1-6; D gene uncertain. V was clipped by 2 bases and J by 5 bases, with 7 bases between them. In germline, CDR1 is MNHNS, CDR2 SASEGT. The CDR3 length is 14 residues. The CDR3 DNA reads TGTGCCAGCAGTGAACAACCAAATAATTCACCCCTCCACTTT. Amino acid sequence: CASSEQPNNSPLHF.